The sequence of this T cell receptor beta chain was determined in a study of blood T cell repertoires in COVID-19. Study details: Acute and convalescent COVID-19 specimens originated in the United States, Italy and Spain.

The V segment lost 4 bases and the J segment 5 bases; nucleotides outside the gene matches: 6. Germline CDR1 is KGHSH and CDR2 is LQKENI. This CDR3 has 14 residues. Original analysis: The assay estimated nucleated cells by amplifying reference gene primers. Some clones are missing from TCRdb's copy, which holds only in-frame ones; the method was immunoSEQ multiplex PCR. V and J calls and clone size follow that table, whereas D and trimming were derived from the DNA. The sample has 300,000 to 400,000 clones, more than 75% seen once. The V and J genes are TRBV18 and TRBJ2-5, with 8 bases that match TRBD1. The TCR sequence derives from a man between 45 and 60 years old with active or convalescent COVID-19. Material: peripheral blood. CDR3 bases: TGTGCCAGCTCACTACCAGGGGGCGGCGAGACCCAGTACTTC. Translation: CASSLPGGGETQYF.